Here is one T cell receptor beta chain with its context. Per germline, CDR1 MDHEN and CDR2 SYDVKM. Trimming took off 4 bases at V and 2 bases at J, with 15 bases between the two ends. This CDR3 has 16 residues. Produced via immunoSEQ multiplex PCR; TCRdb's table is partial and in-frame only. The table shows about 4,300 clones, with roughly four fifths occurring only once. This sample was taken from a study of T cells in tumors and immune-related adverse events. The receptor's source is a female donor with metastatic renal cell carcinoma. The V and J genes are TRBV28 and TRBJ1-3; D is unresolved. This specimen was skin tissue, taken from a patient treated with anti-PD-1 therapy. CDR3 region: CASSSRVGRTGNTIYF. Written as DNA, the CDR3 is TGTGCCAGCAGTTCCAGAGTCGGGAGGACTGGAAACACCATATATTTT. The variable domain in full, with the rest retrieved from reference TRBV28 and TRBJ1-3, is DVKVTQSSRYLVKRTGEKVFLECVQDMDHENMFWYRQDPGLGLRLIYFSYDVKMKEKGDIPEGYSVSREKKERFSLILESASTNQTSMYLCASSSRVGRTGNTIYFGEGSWLTVV.